One and the same sample provided the 25 T cell receptor beta chains below, sequenced in a study of shared clonotypes between healthy human individuals (TCRdb year 2020). Library preparation was by the immunoSEQ multiplex PCR assay. What TCRdb holds here is the immuneACCESS table cut down to in-frame rearrangements. Part of the clones is not present; checked against another copy, under half of the missing clones reflect an unresolved V gene, and the others are unexplained. This sample comprises around 980,000 clones, approximately 80% of them detected only once. Roughly 0.55% of the sample is held by the ten biggest clonotypes. The sequenced material came from memory CD4+ T cells from PBMCs. Interpreted using the paper, the cell subset or site label stands for: CD45RA-negative fraction. The receptors originated from a man aged 18 to 30 in good health. Some clones in this sample may be carry-over from other donors' samples.

V and J are TRBV7-8 and TRBJ2-5; TRBD2 aligns across 7 bases. CDR1 and CDR2 (germline): SGHVS, FQNEAQ. CDR3 length: 15 amino acids. Trimming removed 5 bases from V and 4 bases from J; junction bases left unmatched: 10. The CDR3 bases are TGTGCCAGCAGCCCGTTGGGGGGGAGGCCAGAGACCCAGTACTTC. It specifies CASSPLGGRPETQYF.

This rearrangement joins TRBV14 to TRBJ2-3; D is perhaps TRBD2 (6 bases). This CDR3 has 15 residues. V lost 0 bases and J lost 4, with 11 bases in between. CDR1 SGHDN and CDR2 FVKESK come from the germline V gene. The CDR3 loop reads CASSQDRWGADTQYF. CDR3 in DNA: TGTGCCAGCAGCCAAGATCGATGGGGGGCAGATACGCAGTATTTT.

The V and J genes are TRBV7-8 and TRBJ1-3; a weak D match, TRBD1 (5 bases). The V end lost 1 base, the J end lost 2 bases, and 12 bases lay between the germline ends. The CDR3 runs to 16 residues. The germline CDR1 and CDR2 sequences are SGHVS and FQNEAQ. CDR3 residues: CASSLVGTRTGNTIYF. The DNA of the CDR3 is TGTGCCAGCAGCTTAGTGGGGACCCGGACTGGAAACACCATATATTTT.

Notes on this clone: A far larger clone is one nucleotide away, so this likely arose from a read error. J is TRBJ2-5 and V is TRBV30; D ambiguous. V dropped 0 bases and J dropped 7 bases, with 15 bases sitting between them. There are 14 residues in the CDR3. Germline CDR1 and CDR2: GTSNPN and SVGIG (reference sequence). The chain's CDR3 is CAWSVIGNIGTQYF. The CDR3 nucleotides read TGTGCCTGGAGTGTAATCGGCAACATTGGGACCCAGTACTTC.

The rearrangement uses TRBV7-8 and TRBJ2-7, with a weak D call TRBD1 (6 bases). Germline CDR1 reads SGHVS; CDR2 reads FQNEAQ. The CDR3 sequence is 13 residues long. Trimming pared 6 bases from V and 0 bases from J, leaving 9 bases between. CDR3 region: CASSGGVSYEQYF. Here the CDR3 DNA reads TGTGCCAGCAGTGGGGGCGTCTCCTACGAGCAGTACTTC.

V is TRBV4-2 and J is TRBJ2-7, with 7 bases fitting TRBD1. J was trimmed by 0 bases and V by 7 bases; bases with no gene match: 9. The length of the CDR3 is 15 residues. The germline V gene encodes CDR1 LGHNA and CDR2 YNFKEQ. The CDR3 is CASNKGGTSSYEQYF. The CDR3 region has the DNA TGTGCCAGCAACAAAGGGGGCACGAGCTCCTACGAGCAGTACTTC.

The chain links TRBV5-4 to TRBJ2-5; 15 bases align to TRBD2. V was clipped by 0 bases and J by 5 bases; unmatched bases: 11. Germline CDR1 reads SGHNT; CDR2 reads YYREEE (reference sequence). The CDR3 is 19 residues long. The CDR3 here is CASSLESYPGLAGGETQYF. The DNA of the CDR3 is TGTGCCAGCAGCTTGGAGTCATACCCTGGACTAGCGGGAGGGGAGACCCAGTACTTC. Using reference TRBV5-4 and TRBJ2-5 for the parts outside the CDR3, the full variable domain is ETGVTQSPTHLIKTRGQQVTLRCSSQSGHNTVSWYQQALGQGPQFIFQYYREEENGRGNFPPRFSGLQFPNYSSELNVNALELDDSALYLCASSLESYPGLAGGETQYFGPGTRLLVL.

A note on this clone: Other nucleotide sequences in the sample specify the same CDR3. The chain recombines TRBV5-1 with TRBJ1-6, with D unresolved. Germline loops: CDR1 SGHRS, CDR2 YFSETQ. The CDR3 loop spans 13 amino acids. The V end was cut by 0 bases, the J end by 7 bases, with 5 bases between. CDR3 protein: CASSLVRNSPLHF. The CDR3, as DNA: TGCGCCAGCAGCTTGGTCCGGAATTCACCCCTCCACTTT.

The chain carries TRBV7-2 and TRBJ2-5, with D tentatively TRBD2 (5 bases). The CDR3 contains 13 residues. The germline gives CDR1 SGHTA, CDR2 FQGNSA. Trimming cost V 1 base and J 5 bases, with 8 bases left between them. CDR3: CASSLGLSETQYF. CDR3 coding DNA: TGTGCCAGCAGCTTAGGACTATCGGAGACCCAGTACTTC.

The chain employs TRBV14 and TRBJ2-7; D is possibly TRBD2 (6 bases). Trimming removed 4 bases from V and 3 bases from J, with 16 bases in between. This CDR3 contains 15 residues. From germline, CDR1 is SGHDN and CDR2 FVKESK. CDR3 sequence (DNA): TGTGCCAGCAGCCGCGGGTACCCGGGAGTCTACGAGCAGTACTTC. Protein product: CASSRGYPGVYEQYF.

This clone has ten or more counts. Other DNA sequences in the same sample also yield this CDR3. The chain combines TRBV30 with TRBJ2-5; 8 bases align to TRBD2. CDR1 GTSNPN and CDR2 SVGIG come from the germline V gene (reference sequence). Losses at the gene ends were 5 bases for V and 6 bases for J; bases not matched to a gene: 8. The CDR3 contains 13 residues. CDR3: CAWRRTGGQTQYF. CDR3 sequence (DNA): TGTGCCTGGCGCCGGACGGGGGGGCAGACCCAGTACTTC.

The gene calls are TRBV5-1 and TRBJ2-3; the D gene is possibly TRBD2 (5 bases). Germline V CDR1 and CDR2: SGHRS, YFSETQ. There are 15 residues in the CDR3. Trimming pared 5 bases from V and 4 bases from J, leaving 17 bases between. CDR3 nucleotide sequence: TGCGCCAGCAGATTGACTACCCGCACGGCAGATACGCAGTATTTT. The encoded protein is CASRLTTRTADTQYF.

This clone has only one observation. The rearrangement uses TRBV7-2 and TRBJ2-5, with D unclear. The germline gives CDR1 SGHTA, CDR2 FQGNSA. The CDR3 has 13 residues. V was shortened by 7 bases and J by 3 bases, with 12 bases between the two germline ends. The CDR3: CASTREPKETQYF. CDR3 nucleotides: TGTGCCAGCACCCGCGAACCGAAAGAGACCCAGTACTTC.

The chain carries TRBV5-1 and TRBJ1-2; the D gene is possibly TRBD1 (6 bases). The ends were cut back, 4 bases at V and 8 bases at J, with 18 bases in the middle. Germline V CDR1 and CDR2: SGHRS, YFSETQ. CDR3 size: 14 residues. In DNA form, the CDR3 reads TGCGCCAGCAGCCTTCCGACAGGCCCCTGGGGCTACACCTTC. This codes for CASSLPTGPWGYTF.

Details on this clone: The sample carries other DNA sequences with the same CDR3. The chain carries TRBV19 and TRBJ2-5; D could derive from TRBD1 or TRBD2 (5 bases each). The CDR3 spans 14 residues. Per the germline V gene, CDR1 is LNHDA and CDR2 is SQIVND (reference sequence). The V end lost 3 bases, the J end lost 1 base, and 9 bases lay between the germline ends. This CDR3 reads CASSIGTVQETQYF. The CDR3 nucleotides are TGTGCCAGTAGTATTGGGACCGTCCAAGAGACCCAGTACTTC.

This clone was counted a single time. The chain recombines TRBV6-4 with TRBJ1-2; D is undetermined. The V end lost 0 bases, the J end lost 5 bases, and 7 bases lay between the germline ends. Germline lookup yields CDR1 MRHNA and CDR2 SNTAGT. The CDR3 loop spans 13 amino acids. CDR3 amino acids: CASSDSGRYGYTF. CDR3 nucleotide sequence: TGTGCCAGCAGTGACTCGGGTCGGTATGGCTACACCTTC.

A single count supports this clone. The sample carries other DNA sequences with the same CDR3. The chain recombines TRBV27 with TRBJ1-2; D unresolved. The germline CDR1 and CDR2 sequences are MNHEY and SMNVEV (reference sequence). The CDR3 length is 12 residues. Trimming removed 3 bases from V and 4 bases from J, with 6 bases in between. The DNA of the CDR3 is TGTGCCAGCAGTTTCGCAGGCTATGGCTACACCTTC. As protein: CASSFAGYGYTF.

This chain connects TRBV19 to TRBJ1-5; 8 bases map to TRBD1. CDR1 LNHDA and CDR2 SQIVND come from the germline V gene (reference sequence). The CDR3 totals 16 residues. With 5 bases clipped from V and 2 bases from J, the junction kept 8 bases outside the gene matches. CDR3 DNA: TGTGCCAGTAGTCCCTCCCCGGACAGGGGCAATCAGCCCCAGCATTTT. This encodes CASSPSPDRGNQPQHF. Complete variable domain (other parts from reference TRBV19 and TRBJ1-5): DGGITQSPKYLFRKEGQNVTLSCEQNLNHDAMYWYRQDPGQGLRLIYYSQIVNDFQKGDIAEGYSVSREKKESFPLTVTSAQKNPTAFYLCASSPSPDRGNQPQHFGDGTRLSIL.

The CDR3 DNA sequence: TGTGCCAGCAGCCCAATGGGGGGGAGCATCTACGAGCAGTACTTC. Translated: CASSPMGGSIYEQYF. The chain has TRBV7-3 and TRBJ2-7; 7 bases agree with TRBD2. The CDR3 extends over 15 amino acids. V lost 5 bases and J lost 3; bases outside the gene matches: 10. Germline values: CDR1 SGHTA, CDR2 FQGTGA. Drawing the rest from reference TRBV7-3 and TRBJ2-7, the complete variable domain is GAGVSQTPSNKVTEKGKYVELRCDPISGHTALYWYRQSLGQGPEFLIYFQGTGAADDSGLPNDRFFAVRPEGSVSTLKIQRTERGDSAVYLCASSPMGGSIYEQYFGPGTRLTVT.

This clone has only a few counts. The chain couples TRBV21-1 to TRBJ1-5; TRBD1 is the table's D call and was not checked against the DNA. TRBV21-1 counts as a pseudogene. This CDR3 is 14 amino acids long. Here the CDR3 reads CASSKEQGDQPQHF. Written as DNA, the CDR3 is TGTGCCAGCAGCAAGGAACAGGGAGATCAGCCCCAGCATTTT.

This rearrangement joins TRBV30 to TRBJ1-2, with TRBD1 as a possible D gene (5 bases). Trimming took 4 bases from V and 4 from J, leaving 16 bases between them. Germline V CDR1 and CDR2: GTSNPN, SVGIG (reference sequence). The CDR3 is 14 amino acids. The CDR3 sequence is CAWIRQGGPYGYTF. CDR3 in DNA: TGTGCCTGGATTAGGCAGGGTGGTCCCTATGGCTACACCTTC.

The chain employs TRBV9 and TRBJ2-2; 11 nucleotides match TRBD2. The germline gives CDR1 SGDLS, CDR2 YYNGEE. The CDR3 loop spans 16 amino acids. V shed 3 bases and J 5 bases; nucleotides not matched to a gene: 6. Here the CDR3 DNA reads TGTGCCAGCAGCGGGCAACTAGCGGGAGTAACCGGGGAGCTGTTTTTT. This gives the protein CASSGQLAGVTGELFF.

The rearrangement links TRBV10-3 to TRBJ2-3; the match to TRBD2 covers 11 bases. Germline-derived CDR1 and CDR2 are ENHRY and SYGVKD. This CDR3 is built from 17 residues. J was trimmed by 5 bases and V by 2 bases; bases with no gene match: 9. The CDR3 DNA sequence: TGTGCCATCAGTGAGGGAGGTAGCGGGAGGGCCAAAGATACGCAGTATTTT. This sequence encodes CAISEGGSGRAKDTQYF.

The rearrangement joins TRBV21-1 to TRBJ1-5; the table's D call of TRBD1 was not tested on the DNA. TRBV21-1 has pseudogene status. The CDR3 is made up of 16 amino acids. CDR3 loop: CASRPDSGLVDQPQHF. CDR3 DNA sequence: TGTGCCAGCCGCCCGGATTCAGGGCTGGTGGATCAGCCCCAGCATTTT.

The rearrangement links TRBV18 to TRBJ2-7; 8 nucleotides align to TRBD1. V was clipped by 6 bases and J by 0 bases; unmatched bases: 4. Germline V CDR1 and CDR2: KGHSH, LQKENI. The CDR3 spans 14 residues. Written as DNA, the CDR3 is TGTGCCAGCTCTTTCGGACAGGGCTCCTACGAGCAGTACTTC. Its protein product is CASSFGQGSYEQYF.